This is a list of T cell receptor beta chains from one sample in a study of blood T cell repertoires in COVID-19. Clones were read by immunoSEQ multiplex PCR, and TCRdb kept only the in-frame ones, dropping some. This sample has around 250,000 clones, with roughly 86% found just once. The sequencing sample was made of peripheral blood. The receptors here all came from a man older than 75 with acute or convalescent COVID-19. Both conserved end residues are part of each CDR3. The D gene is left open where the match is weak. Size is omitted from some rows. Given values are once, few, many or a class for expanded clones.

J	V	D	size	CDR3	DNA
TRBJ2-7	TRBV6-2/TRBV6-3	TRBD1	NA	CASSYGTGLNYEQYF	TGTGCCAGCAGTTACGGGACAGGGCTAAACTACGAGCAGTACTTC
TRBJ1-2	TRBV7-9	TRBD1	few	CASTPLGFTGTGYGYTF	TGTGCCAGCACCCCCTTGGGTTTTACAGGGACAGGCTATGGCTACACCTTC
TRBJ2-7	TRBV5-1	NA	NA	CASSPGVGANSYEQYF	TGCGCCAGCAGCCCGGGGGTAGGGGCTAACTCCTACGAGCAGTACTTC
TRBJ1-2	TRBV19	NA	NA	CASSIGTYSSEGYTF	TGTGCCAGTAGTATAGGGACTTACTCATCGGAAGGCTACACCTTC
TRBJ1-6	TRBV18	TRBD1	NA	CASSPGTGLISPLHF	TGTGCCAGCTCACCTGGGACAGGGTTGATTTCACCCCTCCACTTT
TRBJ1-5	TRBV24-1	TRBD1	NA	CATSDHGTGDGNQPQHF	TGTGCCACCAGTGACCACGGGACAGGGGACGGGAATCAGCCCCAGCATTTT
TRBJ1-1	TRBV6-6	NA	NA	CASSTMPRGTEAFF	TGTGCCAGCAGTACCATGCCAAGGGGCACTGAAGCTTTCTTT
TRBJ2-2	TRBV3-1/TRBV3-2	TRBD2	NA	CASSLTSGGTGELFF	TGTGCCAGCAGCCTTACTAGCGGGGGGACCGGGGAGCTGTTTTTT
TRBJ1-1	TRBV6-5	NA	NA	CASSYVGRGAEAFF	TGTGCCAGCAGTTACGTGGGCAGGGGCGCTGAAGCTTTCTTT
TRBJ2-1	TRBV6-1	TRBD2	NA	CASSESLAGVYNEQFF	TGTGCCAGCAGTGAGTCCCTAGCGGGAGTTTACAATGAGCAGTTCTTC
TRBJ1-3	TRBV6-5	NA	NA	CASSQQGRFGNTIYF	TGTGCCAGCAGTCAGCAGGGGAGATTTGGAAACACCATATATTTT
TRBJ2-3	TRBV12-3/TRBV12-4	NA	NA	CASSFSGSEYF	TGTGCCAGCAGTTTCAGTGGGAGCGAGTATTTT
TRBJ1-1	TRBV6-6	NA	NA	CASSLVGGNTEAFF	TGTGCCAGCAGTTTGGTAGGAGGGAACACTGAAGCTTTCTTT
TRBJ2-2	TRBV10-3	TRBD2	NA	CAIKYDSGSSGTGELFF	TGTGCCATCAAGTATGATAGCGGGAGTTCTGGTACCGGGGAGCTGTTTTTT
TRBJ1-2	TRBV27	NA	many	CASSWEGNYGYTF	TGTGCCAGCAGTTGGGAGGGTAACTATGGCTACACCTTC
TRBJ2-2	TRBV9	TRBD2	NA	CASSAPRGLAGVGTGELFF	TGTGCCAGCAGCGCCCCCCGGGGGCTAGCGGGAGTTGGCACCGGGGAGCTGTTTTTT
TRBJ2-5	TRBV7-4	NA	NA	CASSSHSFQETQYF	TGTGCCAGCAGCTCTCACAGTTTCCAAGAGACCCAGTACTTC
TRBJ1-4	TRBV6-5	NA	NA	CASSYRGRGEKLFF	TGTGCCAGCAGTTATCGGGGTCGCGGAGAAAAACTGTTTTTT
TRBJ2-2	TRBV24-1	NA	NA	CATSDKTGLDTGELFF	TGTGCCACCAGTGATAAAACAGGGTTAGACACCGGGGAGCTGTTTTTT
TRBJ1-2	TRBV27	TRBD1	NA	CASRIQGPGNYGYTF	TGTGCCAGCAGGATACAGGGGCCGGGGAACTATGGCTACACCTTC
TRBJ2-7	TRBV27	TRBD2	NA	CASLSGGLPREQYF	TGTGCCAGCCTTTCGGGGGGGCTCCCTCGCGAGCAGTACTTC
TRBJ1-4	TRBV19	TRBD1	NA	CASNLQGGKEKLFF	TGTGCCAGTAACCTACAGGGGGGAAAGGAAAAACTGTTTTTT
TRBJ1-4	TRBV7-6	NA	NA	CASSQSGTTNEKLFF	TGTGCCAGCAGCCAATCAGGGACAACTAATGAAAAACTGTTTTTT
TRBJ1-6	TRBV6-5	TRBD1	few	CASSYRQGLSPLHF	TGTGCCAGCAGTTACCGACAGGGGCTTTCACCCCTCCACTTT
TRBJ1-5	TRBV5-5	NA	NA	CASSPWQNSNQPQHF	TGTGCCAGCAGCCCCTGGCAGAATAGCAATCAGCCCCAGCATTTT
TRBJ2-1	TRBV4-3	TRBD1	few	CASSQDYGTVPNEQFF	TGCGCCAGCAGCCAAGATTATGGGACAGTCCCCAATGAGCAGTTCTTC
TRBJ2-5	TRBV5-6	NA	NA	CASSLATVQETQYF	TGTGCCAGCAGCTTGGCCACAGTCCAAGAGACCCAGTACTTC
TRBJ2-1	TRBV6-2/TRBV6-3	TRBD2	once	CASSSILAGGPNEQFF	TGTGCCAGCAGTTCCATACTAGCGGGGGGGCCCAATGAGCAGTTCTTC
TRBJ2-1	TRBV10-3	NA	NA	CAISESGGGEQFF	TGTGCCATCAGTGAGTCGGGGGGAGGTGAGCAGTTCTTC
TRBJ1-1	TRBV19	TRBD1	NA	CASSMDRRYRGTEAFF	TGTGCCAGTAGTATGGACAGGCGATACCGGGGCACTGAAGCTTTCTTT
TRBJ2-1	TRBV5-1	TRBD2	NA	CASSLELAGGFRLGNEQFF	TGCGCCAGCAGCTTGGAACTAGCGGGAGGTTTCCGCTTGGGGAATGAGCAGTTCTTC
TRBJ1-2	TRBV27	TRBD1	once	CASRQQGIGNYGYTF	TGTGCCAGCAGGCAACAGGGGATAGGGAACTATGGCTACACCTTC
TRBJ2-7	TRBV27	NA	once	CASTAGSQYEQYF	TGTGCCAGCACCGCGGGAAGTCAGTACGAGCAGTACTTC
TRBJ2-5	TRBV6-6	NA	NA	CASSYAGWETQYF	TGTGCCAGCAGTTACGCGGGATGGGAGACCCAGTACTTC
TRBJ2-6	TRBV28	NA	once	CATKQGFSGANVLTF	TGTGCCACCAAACAGGGCTTCTCTGGGGCCAACGTCCTGACTTTC
TRBJ2-1	TRBV28	TRBD2	NA	CASSLSRLAGVAWGEQFF	TGTGCCAGCAGTTTATCCCGACTGGCGGGAGTCGCTTGGGGTGAGCAGTTCTTC
TRBJ2-2	TRBV4-2	TRBD2	NA	CASSQLAGNTGELFF	TGTGCCAGCAGCCAACTAGCGGGGAACACCGGGGAGCTGTTTTTT
TRBJ2-7	TRBV28	NA	NA	CASSPRDTSQQYF	TGTGCCAGCAGTCCACGGGATACTAGCCAGCAGTACTTC
TRBJ1-5	TRBV27	TRBD1	NA	CASSPGTGVNQPQHF	TGTGCCAGCAGTCCCGGGACAGGGGTTAATCAGCCCCAGCATTTT
TRBJ1-6	TRBV5-1	NA	NA	CASSRMSSYNSPLHF	TGCGCCAGCAGCCGAATGAGCTCCTATAATTCACCCCTCCACTTT
TRBJ2-6	TRBV18	NA	once	CASSDRSMSGANVLTF	TGTGCCAGCTCGGACAGAAGTATGTCTGGGGCCAACGTCCTGACTTTC